The next 21 T cell receptor beta chains were all read from a single sample in a study of T cell responses to AZD1222 COVID-19 vaccine. Sequencing used immunoSEQ multiplex PCR; TCRdb keeps in-frame clones, though not all of them. The profile covers some 190,000 clones, with 80% to 95% appearing a single time and about 1.7% taken by the ten largest. The sequenced sample was peripheral blood, obtained 28 days after the second AZD1222 dose. These receptors all come from an adult who received the AZD1222 COVID-19 vaccine.

The chain is built from TRBV14 and TRBJ2-7; 7 positions agree with TRBD1. This CDR3 has 15 amino acids. The J segment lost 0 bases and the V segment lost 0 bases, leaving 2 bases of the junction unmatched. Germline loops: CDR1 SGHDN, CDR2 FVKESK. The CDR3 here is CASSQDRGPSYEQYF. Written as DNA, the CDR3 is TGTGCCAGCAGCCAAGATAGGGGGCCCTCCTACGAGCAGTACTTC. Looking up the rest from reference TRBV14 and TRBJ2-7 gives the full variable domain: EAGVTQFPSHSVIEKGQTVTLRCDPISGHDNLYWYRRVMGKEIKFLLHFVKESKQDESGMPNNRFLAERTGGTYSTLKVQPAELEDSGVYFCASSQDRGPSYEQYFGPGTRLTVT.

The chain carries TRBV9 and TRBJ2-6; D is uncertain. Germline CDR1 is SGDLS and CDR2 is YYNGEE. The CDR3 runs 15 residues. Trimming shortened V by 0 bases and J by 3 bases, and 7 bases separated the two germline ends. In DNA form, the CDR3 reads TGTGCCAGCAGCGTAGAGACATTTGGGGCCAACGTCCTGACTTTC. Its protein product is CASSVETFGANVLTF.

The chain has TRBV3-1 (or the pseudogene TRBV3-2) and TRBJ1-2, with 7 bases matching TRBD1. V lost 3 bases to trimming and J lost 6 bases; unmatched junction nucleotides: 7. The CDR3 spans 14 residues. Germline V CDR1 and CDR2: LGHDT, YNNKEL (reference sequence). This CDR3 is CASSQKGTVNGYTF. The CDR3 coding sequence is TGTGCCAGCAGCCAGAAGGGGACAGTTAATGGCTACACCTTC.

This chain joins TRBV2 and TRBJ1-6; TRBD1 agrees at 7 bases. There are 12 residues in the CDR3. The junction had 4 bases not matched to a gene; V was cut back by 9 bases and J by 8 bases. The V gene's germline CDR1 is SNHLY and CDR2 FYNNEI. The CDR3: CARGDRDSPLHF. The CDR3 nucleotides read TGTGCCAGGGGGGACAGAGATTCACCCCTCCACTTT.

This clone was seen more than once but under ten times. The chain has TRBV6-5 and TRBJ2-5, with D possibly matching TRBD1 (6 bases). The length of the CDR3 is 12 residues. V was clipped by 7 bases and J by 7 bases, with 13 bases between them. CDR1 and CDR2 (germline): MNHEY, SVGAGI. The CDR3 spells CASTTGFGTQYF. The DNA of the CDR3 is TGTGCCAGCACAACAGGGTTCGGGACCCAGTACTTC.

The chain couples TRBV7-3 to TRBJ2-1; weak D call: TRBD1 (8 bases). CDR1 and CDR2 from the germline V gene are SGHTA and FQGTGA. Between the trimmed V and J ends, which lost 5 bases and 5 bases, there was a span of 16 bases. This CDR3 contains 15 residues. The CDR3 sequence: CASSLRTGRDNEQFF. The CDR3, as DNA: TGTGCCAGCAGCCTACGGACAGGGAGGGACAATGAGCAGTTCTTC.

The chain links TRBV6-5 to TRBJ2-2; 7 bases line up with TRBD2. Losses at the gene ends were 2 bases for V and 4 bases for J; bases not matched to a gene: 7. The CDR3 runs to 16 residues. Germline CDR1 reads MNHEY; CDR2 reads SVGAGI. CDR3 DNA: TGTGCCAGCAGTTACGGCACAGCGGGACTCACCGGGGAGCTGTTTTTT. Its translation is CASSYGTAGLTGELFF.

V and J are TRBV7-6 and TRBJ2-7; 8 bases are shared with TRBD1. V lost 5 bases, J lost 2 bases, and 8 bases stayed unmatched. CDR3 length equals 15 residues. Germline CDR1 and CDR2: SGHVS and FNYEAQ. In nucleotides, the CDR3 is TGTGCCAGCAGCACCTCGGGACAGGCGCCCTACGAGCAGTACTTC. Protein: CASSTSGQAPYEQYF.

The V gene is TRBV11-2, the J gene TRBJ1-4, with D possibly TRBD1 on 6 matching bases. From germline, CDR1 is SGHAT and CDR2 FQNNGV. CDR3 size: 17 residues. Trimming cost V 2 bases and J 8 bases, with 21 bases left between them. CDR3 DNA: TGTGCCAGCAGCTTAAAGGGGCTGGACAGCCCGGGGGAAAAACTGTTTTTT. This codes for CASSLKGLDSPGEKLFF.

The V gene is TRBV19, the J gene TRBJ2-7, with TRBD2 matching over 11 bases. V lost 0 bases to trimming and J lost 7 bases; unmatched junction nucleotides: 5. In germline, CDR1 is LNHDA, CDR2 SQIVND (reference sequence). The CDR3 has 15 residues. The CDR3 DNA reads TGTGCCAGTAGTATAGATCTAGCGGGAGGTCGTGAGCAGTACTTC. Translating gives CASSIDLAGGREQYF.

V gene TRBV7-8 combines with J gene TRBJ2-3, with TRBD1 identical over 10 bases. CDR1 SGHVS and CDR2 FQNEAQ come from the germline V gene. The CDR3 covers 18 residues. V dropped 4 bases and J dropped 6; count of bases not matched to a gene: 16. The CDR3 DNA reads TGTGCCAGCAGCTCCTCTCCTGGGACAGGGGCCTCGGGGGATACGCAGTATTTT. It specifies CASSSSPGTGASGDTQYF.

The chain links TRBV4-3 to TRBJ1-4, with D unresolved. The V end lost 0 bases, the J end lost 2 bases, and 7 bases lay between the germline ends. The germline CDR1 and CDR2 sequences are LGHNA and YSLEER. The CDR3 loop spans 15 amino acids. As DNA, the CDR3 is TGCGCCAGCAGCCAAGAGTGGTCTACTAATGAAAAACTGTTTTTT. It codes for CASSQEWSTNEKLFF.

This chain connects TRBV5-1 to TRBJ2-7; no definite D call. This CDR3 contains 14 residues. V dropped 0 bases and J dropped 1 base, with 8 bases sitting between them. CDR1 SGHRS and CDR2 YFSETQ come from the germline V gene. The CDR3 protein is CASSLVGSSYEQYF. CDR3 nucleotide sequence: TGCGCCAGCAGCTTGGTGGGCAGTTCCTACGAGCAGTACTTC.

V and J are TRBV4-2 and TRBJ1-2; D remains ambiguous. In germline, CDR1 is LGHNA, CDR2 YNFKEQ. This CDR3 is 12 amino acids long. V was clipped by 3 bases and J by 8 bases, with 10 bases between them. This chain's CDR3 is CASSQAHGGYTF. The CDR3 bases are TGTGCCAGCAGCCAGGCTCACGGAGGCTACACCTTC.

The rearrangement joins TRBV5-5 to TRBJ1-1; D is perhaps TRBD1 (6 bases). The V end was cut by 0 bases, the J end by 4 bases, with 10 bases between. This CDR3 region has 14 residues. Germline-derived CDR1 and CDR2 are SGHKS and YYEKEE (reference sequence). CDR3 sequence (DNA): TGTGCCAGCAGCTTGGACGGGGGGCTCACTGAAGCTTTCTTT. Translation: CASSLDGGLTEAFF.

J is TRBJ2-2 and V is TRBV11-2; 9 positions match TRBD2. J gave up 5 bases and V 3 bases, and 10 bases lay outside the gene matches. Germline CDR1 is SGHAT and CDR2 is FQNNGV. This CDR3 region has 17 residues. The CDR3 DNA sequence: TGTGCCAGCAGCTTTTCCCCGAAAGCGGGAGGAACCGGGGAGCTGTTTTTT. It translates to CASSFSPKAGGTGELFF.

The rearrangement uses TRBV7-6 and TRBJ1-3; 8 bases are shared with TRBD1. The CDR3 contains 16 residues. Germline V CDR1 and CDR2: SGHVS, FNYEAQ. Losses at the gene ends were 4 bases for V and 4 bases for J; bases not matched to a gene: 9. The CDR3 loop is CASSYRTGSTGNTIYF. The CDR3 DNA is TGTGCCAGCAGCTATAGGACAGGGAGTACAGGAAACACCATATATTTT.

The chain has TRBV5-4 and TRBJ1-1; D gene unclear. The CDR3 spans 14 residues. Trimming pared 4 bases from V and 0 bases from J, leaving 10 bases between. The germline gives CDR1 SGHNT, CDR2 YYREEE (reference sequence). DNA for the CDR3: TGTGCCAGCAGCAATAGGCGGGTGAACACTGAAGCTTTCTTT. Protein sequence: CASSNRRVNTEAFF.

V is TRBV11-2 and J is TRBJ1-4; perhaps TRBD1 as D (5 bases). The CDR3 loop spans 12 amino acids. Per germline, CDR1 SGHAT and CDR2 FQNNGV. V lost 5 bases and J 13 bases, leaving 14 bases between the germline ends. CDR3: CASSTSGILLFF. The CDR3 nucleotides are TGTGCCAGCAGCACCTCAGGGATTTTACTGTTTTTT.

The chain joins TRBV5-4 to TRBJ1-1; D ambiguous. The germline V gene has CDR1 SGHNT and CDR2 YYREEE (reference sequence). The CDR3 length is 13 residues. V gave up 0 bases and J gave up 7 bases, with 10 bases separating them. CDR3 sequence: CASSLGGTGEAFF. CDR3 nucleotide sequence: TGTGCCAGCAGCTTGGGAGGTACTGGTGAAGCTTTCTTT.

The CDR3 sequence: CATSRARSTGELFF. CDR3 in DNA: TGTGCCACCAGCAGAGCCCGTAGCACCGGGGAGCTGTTTTTT. The chain employs TRBV15 and TRBJ2-2; D call uncertain. Trimming stripped 1 base from V and 4 bases from J, with 7 bases between. The CDR3 contains 14 residues. CDR1 is LNHNV, CDR2 YYDKDF, per germline (reference sequence).